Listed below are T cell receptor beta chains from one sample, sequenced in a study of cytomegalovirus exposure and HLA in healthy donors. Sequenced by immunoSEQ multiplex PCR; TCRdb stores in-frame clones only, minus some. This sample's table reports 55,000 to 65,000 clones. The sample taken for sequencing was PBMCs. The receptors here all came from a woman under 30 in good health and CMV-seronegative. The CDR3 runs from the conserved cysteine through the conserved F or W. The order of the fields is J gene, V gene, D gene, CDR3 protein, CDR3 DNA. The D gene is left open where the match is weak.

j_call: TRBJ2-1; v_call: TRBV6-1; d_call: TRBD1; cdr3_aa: CASSDGPGTADNEQFF; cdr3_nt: TGTGCCAGCAGTGATGGTCCCGGGACAGCCGACAATGAGCAGTTCTTC
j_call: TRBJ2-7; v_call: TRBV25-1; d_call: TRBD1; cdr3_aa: CASSEGQGPYEQYF; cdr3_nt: TGTGCCAGCAGTGAAGGACAGGGCCCCTACGAGCAGTACTTC
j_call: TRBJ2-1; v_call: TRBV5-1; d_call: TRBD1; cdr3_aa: CASSRDRYNEQFF; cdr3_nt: TGCGCCAGCAGCCGGGACAGATACAATGAGCAGTTCTTC
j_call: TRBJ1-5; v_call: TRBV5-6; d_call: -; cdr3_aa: CASSRDGRRNQPQHF; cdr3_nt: TGTGCCAGCAGCCGGGACGGGAGGCGCAATCAGCCCCAGCATTTT
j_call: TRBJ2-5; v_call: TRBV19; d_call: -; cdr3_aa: CASSMNGHQETQYF; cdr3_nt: TGTGCCAGTAGTATGAACGGACATCAGGAGACCCAGTACTTC
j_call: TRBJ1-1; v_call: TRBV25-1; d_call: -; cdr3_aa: CASSGPADTEAFF; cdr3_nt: TGTGCCAGCAGTGGCCCGGCGGACACTGAAGCTTTCTTT
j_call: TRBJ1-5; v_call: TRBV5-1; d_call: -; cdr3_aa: CASSFGRDDQPQHF; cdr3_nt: TGCGCCAGCAGCTTCGGCAGGGATGATCAGCCCCAGCATTTT
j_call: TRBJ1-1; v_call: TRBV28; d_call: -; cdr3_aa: CASSHPSTAMNTEAFF; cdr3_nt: TGTGCCAGCAGTCATCCCTCGACAGCGATGAACACTGAAGCTTTCTTT
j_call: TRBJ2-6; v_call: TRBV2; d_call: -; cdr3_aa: CASTRDASGANVLTF; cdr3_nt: TGTGCCAGCACTCGGGATGCCTCTGGGGCCAACGTCCTGACTTTC
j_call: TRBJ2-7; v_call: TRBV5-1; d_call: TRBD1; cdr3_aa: CASSLAGQGISYEQYF; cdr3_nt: TGCGCCAGCAGCTTGGCGGGACAGGGTATCTCCTACGAGCAGTACTTC
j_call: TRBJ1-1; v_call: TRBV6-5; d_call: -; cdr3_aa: CASSSRTRNTEAFF; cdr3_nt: TGTGCCAGCAGTTCACGGACAAGGAACACTGAAGCTTTCTTT
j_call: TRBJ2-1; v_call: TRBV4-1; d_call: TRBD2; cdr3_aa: CASSQDPAGGLRNEQFF; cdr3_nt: TGCGCCAGCAGCCAAGATCCAGCGGGAGGGCTGAGGAATGAGCAGTTCTTC
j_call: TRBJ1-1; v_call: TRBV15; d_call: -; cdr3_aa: CATSRENRAAFF; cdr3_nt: TGTGCCACCAGCAGGGAGAACAGGGCAGCTTTCTTT
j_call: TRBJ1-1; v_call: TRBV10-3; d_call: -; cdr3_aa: CAKLSDPGDRSRNTEAFF; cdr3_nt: TGTGCCAAACTCAGTGACCCAGGGGATCGGAGTCGGAACACTGAAGCTTTCTTT
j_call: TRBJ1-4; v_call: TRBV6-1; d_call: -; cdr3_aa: CASSSVKLFF; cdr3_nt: TGTGCCAGCAGTTCCGTAAAACTGTTTTTT
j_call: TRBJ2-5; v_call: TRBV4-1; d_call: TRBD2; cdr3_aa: CASSRTSGGEATQYF; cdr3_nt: TGCGCCAGCAGCCGGACTAGCGGGGGAGAGGCGACCCAGTACTTC
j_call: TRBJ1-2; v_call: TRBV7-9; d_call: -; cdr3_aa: CASTAGHTYGYTF; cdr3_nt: TGTGCCAGCACCGCCGGACACACCTATGGCTACACCTTC
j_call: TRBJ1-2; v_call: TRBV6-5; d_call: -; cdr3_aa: CASSPLVGYTF; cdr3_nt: TGTGCCAGCAGTCCCCTCGTTGGCTACACCTTC
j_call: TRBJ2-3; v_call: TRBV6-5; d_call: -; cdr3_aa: CASSHEASGTDTQYF; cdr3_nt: TGTGCCAGCAGCCACGAAGCGAGTGGCACAGATACGCAGTATTTT
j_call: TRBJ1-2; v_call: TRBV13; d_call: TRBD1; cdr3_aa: CASSVTGAQYGYTF; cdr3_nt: TGTGCCAGCAGCGTCACAGGGGCCCAGTATGGCTACACCTTC
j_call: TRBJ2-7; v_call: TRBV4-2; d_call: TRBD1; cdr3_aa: CASSPRLGQVTYEQYF; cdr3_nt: TGTGCCAGCAGCCCCCGGCTGGGACAGGTAACATACGAGCAGTACTTC
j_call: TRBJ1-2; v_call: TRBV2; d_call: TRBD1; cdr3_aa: CASRVDRGHGYTF; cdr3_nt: TGTGCCAGCAGAGTCGACAGGGGACATGGCTACACCTTC
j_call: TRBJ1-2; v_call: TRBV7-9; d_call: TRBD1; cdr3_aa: CASRPSAGGSYTF; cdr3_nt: TGTGCCAGCAGGCCGTCGGCAGGGGGCAGCTACACCTTC
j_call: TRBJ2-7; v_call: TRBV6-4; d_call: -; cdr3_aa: CASPPPGPWEEQYF; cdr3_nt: TGTGCCAGCCCACCCCCCGGGCCCTGGGAGGAGCAGTACTTC
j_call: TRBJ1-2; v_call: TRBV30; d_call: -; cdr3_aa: CAWRRDGYGYTF; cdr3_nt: TGTGCCTGGCGCAGGGATGGCTATGGCTACACCTTC
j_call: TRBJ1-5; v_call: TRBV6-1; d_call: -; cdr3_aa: CASSGGQFTNQPQHF; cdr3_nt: TGTGCCAGCAGTGGCGGACAGTTTACCAATCAGCCCCAGCATTTT
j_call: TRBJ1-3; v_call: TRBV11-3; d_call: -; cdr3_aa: CASSFPGNGNTIYF; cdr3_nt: TGTGCCAGCAGCTTTCCGGGGAATGGGAACACCATATATTTT
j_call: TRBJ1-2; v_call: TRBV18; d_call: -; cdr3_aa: CASSQDGEGYGYTF; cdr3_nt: TGTGCCAGCTCACAGGACGGCGAGGGCTATGGCTACACCTTC